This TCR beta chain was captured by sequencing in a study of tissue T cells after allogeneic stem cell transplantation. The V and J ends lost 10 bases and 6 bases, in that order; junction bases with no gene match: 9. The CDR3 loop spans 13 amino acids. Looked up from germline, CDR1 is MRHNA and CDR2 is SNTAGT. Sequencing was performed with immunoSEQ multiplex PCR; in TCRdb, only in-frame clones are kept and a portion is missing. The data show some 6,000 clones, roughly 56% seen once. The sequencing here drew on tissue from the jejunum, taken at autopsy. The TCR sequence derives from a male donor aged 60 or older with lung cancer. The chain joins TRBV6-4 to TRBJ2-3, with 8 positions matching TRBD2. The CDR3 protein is CATTGREADTQYF. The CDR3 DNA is TGTGCCACCACGGGGCGGGAGGCCGATACGCAGTATTTT.